This T cell receptor beta chain originates from a study of cytotoxic CD8 clonotypes in ibrutinib-treated CLL. The TCR beta libraries used about 2 micrograms of genomic DNA that came from cryopreserved PBMCs. The data were produced by immunoSEQ multiplex PCR, yet TCRdb's version contains in-frame clones alone and is incomplete. The top ten hold around 4.5% of the sample, which has about 160,000 clones, under 85% seen once. Study-wide findings and caveats: Treatment left the uncommon public clonotypes either contracted or stable in frequency. Collection times varied between progressing and sustained-remission patients. Clonality rose at ibrutinib response and fell back toward baseline at progression.

Points on this clone: Its target is not known.

The germline V gene encodes CDR1 MNHEY and CDR2 SMNVEV (reference sequence). Trimming cost V 4 bases and J 6 bases; bases outside gene matches: 10. This CDR3 comprises 15 residues. This receptor was obtained from a human donor with chronic lymphocytic leukemia. The V gene is TRBV27, the J gene TRBJ2-7, with 9 bases fitting TRBD1. Material: PBMCs, obtained after 24 months of ibrutinib treatment. The CDR3 DNA follows: TGTGCCAGCAGTTCCCCCGGGACAGGGCGTGGCGAGCAGTACTTC. Translation gives CASSSPGTGRGEQYF.